The 28 T cell receptor beta chains presented below share a single source sample, sequenced in a study of T cell responses to AZD1222 COVID-19 vaccine. TCRdb keeps only in-frame clones here, not all; method: immunoSEQ multiplex PCR. The listing contains over 120,000 clones. The specimen sequenced was peripheral blood. The receptors derive from an adult in good health.

V usage is TRBV7-8 and J usage is TRBJ1-3, with D unclear. Germline-derived CDR1 and CDR2 are SGHVS and FQNEAQ. Trimming removed 1 base at V and 3 bases at J, with 10 bases between. The CDR3 covers 15 residues. CDR3 loop: CASSLDLPRGNTIYF. In nucleotides, the CDR3 is TGTGCCAGCAGCTTAGACCTACCCCGTGGAAACACCATATATTTT. Filled out from reference TRBV7-8 and TRBJ1-3, the complete variable domain reads GAGVSQSPRYKVAKRGQDVALRCDPISGHVSLFWYQQALGQGPEFLTYFQNEAQLDKSGLPSDRFFAERPEGSVSTLKIQRTQQEDSAVYLCASSLDLPRGNTIYFGEGSWLTVV.

The gene calls are TRBV15 and TRBJ1-5, with 7 nucleotides matching TRBD1. The germline V gene has CDR1 LNHNV and CDR2 YYDKDF (reference sequence). CDR3 length: 14 residues. The V gene end was trimmed by 3 bases and the J gene end by 7 bases; junction bases not matched to a gene: 6. Here the CDR3 DNA reads TGTGCCACCAGCAGGGACAGGTTCGGACAGCCCCAGCATTTT. Protein product: CATSRDRFGQPQHF.

V is TRBV27 and J is TRBJ1-4; 7 bases line up with TRBD1. This CDR3 is 21 amino acids long. Germline loops: CDR1 MNHEY, CDR2 SMNVEV (reference sequence). The V gene end was trimmed by 5 bases and the J gene end by 0 bases; junction bases not matched to a gene: 21. The CDR3: CASSPRGLGQKHPTTNEKLFF. As DNA, the CDR3 is TGTGCCAGCAGTCCCCGGGGTTTGGGACAGAAACACCCAACAACTAATGAAAAACTGTTTTTT.

The rearrangement joins TRBV20-1 to TRBJ1-2, with 8 positions matching TRBD1. The CDR3 covers 14 residues. CDR1 is DFQATT and CDR2 is SNEGSKA in the germline V gene (reference sequence). Losses at the gene ends were 3 bases for V and 5 bases for J; bases not matched to a gene: 8. DNA for the CDR3: TGCAGTGCTAGTCAGCGACAGGGGCTTTATGGCTACACCTTC. The encoded protein is CSASQRQGLYGYTF.

This sequence joins TRBV5-6 and TRBJ2-7, with TRBD1 matching over 8 bases. CDR1 and CDR2 (germline): SGHDT, YYEEEE. V was clipped by 3 bases and J by 0 bases; unmatched bases: 5. The CDR3 length is 15 residues. The CDR3 DNA reads TGTGCCAGCAGCTCAAGGGACAGGTACTCCTACGAGCAGTACTTC. Protein product: CASSSRDRYSYEQYF.

This chain joins TRBV27 and TRBJ2-1; D is undetermined. CDR3 size: 15 residues. Germline CDR1 MNHEY, CDR2 SMNVEV (reference sequence). Trimming removed 7 bases from V and 7 bases from J, with 20 bases in between. DNA of the CDR3: TGTGCCAGCACCCCCACACGTTTACTCTCTAATGAGCAGTTCTTC. Its protein is CASTPTRLLSNEQFF.

The chain couples TRBV19 to TRBJ1-6, with no clear D. V dropped 9 bases and J dropped 5 bases, with 17 bases sitting between them. Germline CDR1 LNHDA, CDR2 SQIVND (reference sequence). The CDR3 sequence is 15 residues long. This chain's CDR3 is CASLRSRADNSPLHF. DNA of the CDR3: TGTGCCAGCCTCAGGTCCCGCGCGGATAATTCACCCCTCCACTTT.

The V and J genes are TRBV6-5 and TRBJ1-2; D might be TRBD1 (6 bases). V was pared by 0 bases and J by 4 bases, with 12 bases between. This CDR3 is built from 15 residues. Looked up from germline, CDR1 is MNHEY and CDR2 is SVGAGI. CDR3 protein: CASSYSDSPGYGYTF. CDR3 bases: TGTGCCAGCAGTTACTCGGACAGCCCAGGCTATGGCTACACCTTC.

The CDR3 coding sequence is TGTGCCAGCAGGAATACAGGGGGGAACTATGGCTACACCTTC. Encoded protein: CASRNTGGNYGYTF. This rearrangement joins TRBV28 to TRBJ1-2; 8 nucleotides match TRBD1. V shed 6 bases, J shed 2 bases, and the junction held 5 bases outside the gene matches. Germline-derived CDR1 and CDR2 are MDHEN and SYDVKM. The length of the CDR3 is 14 residues.

V usage is TRBV7-7 and J usage is TRBJ2-5; 8 bases are shared with TRBD1. Trimming took 4 bases from V and 2 from J; bases not matched to a gene: 6. The CDR3 is 15 residues long. Per the germline V gene, CDR1 is SSHAT and CDR2 is FNYEAQ (reference sequence). CDR3 sequence reads: CASSSGTGGQETQYF. The CDR3 nucleotides are TGTGCCAGCAGCTCGGGGACAGGTGGACAAGAGACCCAGTACTTC.

The chain has TRBV2 and TRBJ1-6; no clear D gene. The CDR3 length is 16 residues. Trimming took 4 bases from V and 0 from J, leaving 10 bases between them. Germline CDR1 reads SNHLY; CDR2 reads FYNNEI. CDR3 sequence reads: CASSGGLSSYNSPLHF. CDR3 DNA: TGTGCCAGCAGTGGCGGATTAAGCTCCTATAATTCACCCCTCCACTTT.

This chain's CDR3 is CASSYSGGPNTEAFF. The CDR3 coding sequence is TGTGCCAGCAGTTACTCGGGGGGGCCGAACACTGAAGCTTTCTTT. The rearrangement joins TRBV6-6 to TRBJ1-1; TRBD1 is a possible D gene (6 bases). The CDR3 spans 15 residues. Trimming cost V 0 bases and J 1 base, with 9 bases left between them. CDR1 is MNHNY, CDR2 SVGAGI, per germline (reference sequence).

The chain employs TRBV3-1 (or the pseudogene TRBV3-2) and TRBJ2-1; 11 bases fit TRBD1. CDR1 is LGHDT and CDR2 is YNNKEL in the germline V gene (reference sequence). V trimming: 5 bases; J trimming: 5 bases; junction bases outside the gene matches: 8. CDR3 size: 16 residues. For the CDR3, the DNA is TGTGCCAGCAGCTCGGGACAGGGGGGTCTACACAATGAGCAGTTCTTC. Translating it yields CASSSGQGGLHNEQFF.

V gene TRBV11-3 combines with J gene TRBJ2-2; no clear D. CDR3 length equals 14 residues. The V end lost 0 bases, the J end lost 7 bases, and 9 bases lay between the germline ends. Germline V gene sequence: CDR1 SGHNT, CDR2 YENEEA. Here the CDR3 DNA reads TGTGCCAGCAGCTTAGATCGAGTTAGCGGGGAGCTGTTTTTT. Its translation: CASSLDRVSGELFF.

The chain recombines TRBV28 with TRBJ1-2; D is unclear. CDR1 and CDR2 from the germline V gene are MDHEN and SYDVKM. V lost 6 bases to trimming and J lost 2 bases, with 10 bases between them. The CDR3 extends over 13 amino acids. The CDR3 loop is CASSPSGNYGYTF. The DNA for the CDR3 is TGTGCCAGCAGCCCTTCCGGGAACTATGGCTACACCTTC.

V gene TRBV6-1 combines with J gene TRBJ2-7; 8 bases line up with TRBD2. This CDR3 has 15 amino acids. V lost 3 bases and J lost 2; bases outside the gene matches: 6. CDR1 is MNHNS and CDR2 is SASEGT in the germline V gene. Here the CDR3 DNA reads TGTGCCAGCAGTGATCGGGGGGGGTCCACCTACGAGCAGTACTTC. This codes for CASSDRGGSTYEQYF.

The rearrangement links TRBV7-6 to TRBJ1-5; D is unclear. Germline V gene data show CDR1 as SGHVS and CDR2 as FNYEAQ. The length of the CDR3 is 13 residues. V lost 0 bases and J 0 bases, leaving 0 bases between the germline ends. The CDR3 sequence is CASSLASNQPQHF. CDR3 nucleotide sequence: TGTGCCAGCAGCTTAGCTAGCAATCAGCCCCAGCATTTT.

V and J are TRBV28 and TRBJ2-2; D may be TRBD1 or TRBD2 (6 bases each). Germline V gene lookup returns CDR1 MDHEN and CDR2 SYDVKM. V was trimmed by 7 bases and J by 1 base, leaving 13 bases between them. This CDR3 is 15 amino acids long. The CDR3 is CASIGGGGNTGELFF. In DNA form, the CDR3 reads TGTGCCAGCATAGGAGGGGGAGGGAACACCGGGGAGCTGTTTTTT.

The V gene is TRBV2, the J gene TRBJ1-4; unclear D gene. The CDR3 spans 17 residues. Per the germline V gene, CDR1 is SNHLY and CDR2 is FYNNEI. The V end was cut by 10 bases, the J end by 0 bases, with 21 bases between. As DNA, the CDR3 is TGTGCCACCCCTCACTGGAGAGTTTTTGCAACTAATGAAAAACTGTTTTTT. This codes for CATPHWRVFATNEKLFF.

The chain carries TRBV11-2 and TRBJ1-2, with 7 bases matching TRBD1. This CDR3 comprises 12 residues. Unmatched junction bases numbered 5, after V lost 5 bases and J lost 8 bases. Germline lookup yields CDR1 SGHAT and CDR2 FQNNGV. The chain's CDR3 is CASSPDRVGYTF. The CDR3 DNA is TGTGCCAGCAGCCCAGACAGGGTGGGCTACACCTTC.

The chain is built from TRBV5-5 and TRBJ1-1; a possible D gene is TRBD1 (5 bases). The CDR3 totals 19 residues. Trimming took off 3 bases at V and 1 base at J, with 25 bases between the two ends. Germline lookup yields CDR1 SGHKS and CDR2 YYEKEE (reference sequence). In DNA form, the CDR3 reads TGTGCCAGCAGCTACCCAAACAGGAACTATTACGCCGAGAACACTGAAGCTTTCTTT. This codes for CASSYPNRNYYAENTEAFF.

This chain joins TRBV28 and TRBJ2-3; 9 bases match TRBD1. The CDR3 sequence is 15 residues long. Per the germline V gene, CDR1 is MDHEN and CDR2 is SYDVKM. The V and J ends lost 2 bases and 3 bases, in that order; junction bases with no gene match: 3. DNA of the CDR3: TGTGCCAGCAGTTTAAACAGGGGGCAGACAGATACGCAGTATTTT. This translates into CASSLNRGQTDTQYF.

The genes are TRBV2 and TRBJ2-2, with TRBD1 as a possible D gene (6 bases). The CDR3 is 13 amino acids. V lost 6 bases to trimming and J lost 7 bases, with 12 bases between them. Germline V lookup: CDR1 SNHLY, CDR2 FYNNEI. The CDR3 region has the DNA TGTGCCAGCAGAGACCAGGGGAGCGGGGAGCTGTTTTTT. Amino acid sequence: CASRDQGSGELFF.

CDR3 protein: CASSVAGSYTEAFF. Written as DNA, the CDR3 is TGTGCCAGCAGCGTAGCAGGCAGCTACACTGAAGCTTTCTTT. This chain uses TRBV9 with TRBJ1-1; D remains ambiguous. Germline V gene lookup returns CDR1 SGDLS and CDR2 YYNGEE. V was trimmed by 0 bases and J by 3 bases, leaving 9 bases between them. The CDR3 runs 14 residues. Full variable domain (rest looked up from reference TRBV9 and TRBJ1-1): DSGVTQTPKHLITATGQRVTLRCSPRSGDLSVYWYQQSLDQGLQFLIQYYNGEERAKGNILERFSAQQFPDLHSELNLSSLELGDSALYFCASSVAGSYTEAFFGQGTRLTVV.

The chain combines TRBV19 with TRBJ1-2; 8 nucleotides line up with TRBD1. With 6 bases clipped from V and 8 bases from J, the junction kept 5 bases outside the gene matches. The CDR3 runs 12 residues. CDR1 is LNHDA and CDR2 is SQIVND in the germline V gene (reference sequence). CDR3 nucleotides: TGTGCCAGTAGGCGGACAGGGAAGGGCTACACCTTC. Amino acid sequence: CASRRTGKGYTF.

V gene TRBV6-1 combines with J gene TRBJ1-1; D unclear. Trimming took off 1 base at V and 2 bases at J, with 11 bases between the two ends. The CDR3 loop spans 15 amino acids. The germline CDR1 and CDR2 sequences are MNHNS and SASEGT. The CDR3 DNA follows: TGTGCCAGCAGTGAAGAGCCGATCGATAACACTGAAGCTTTCTTT. It specifies CASSEEPIDNTEAFF.

The chain links TRBV5-1 to TRBJ2-7; 10 nucleotides align to TRBD2. Germline V CDR1 and CDR2: SGHRS, YFSETQ. The CDR3 runs to 15 residues. Trimming took 0 bases from V and 5 from J; bases not matched to a gene: 5. CDR3 loop: CASSLGGTSVHEQYF. DNA of the CDR3: TGCGCCAGCAGCTTGGGAGGGACTAGCGTCCACGAGCAGTACTTC.

The chain employs TRBV4-2 and TRBJ2-7; no reliable D call. V lost 0 bases, J lost 0 bases, and 9 bases lay in between. CDR1 and CDR2 (germline): LGHNA, YNFKEQ. The CDR3 runs to 15 residues. DNA of the CDR3: TGTGCCAGCAGCCAAGAGAGTAGTAGCTCCTACGAGCAGTACTTC. Protein sequence: CASSQESSSSYEQYF.